This T cell receptor (beta chain) is drawn from a study of beta chain features in type 1 diabetes. In the study overall: On cell yields, gender and age, patients and healthy donors were similar. Study-level points and caveats: Compared to healthy donors, patients appeared to have naive, central memory and Treg TCRB repertoires that were more alike. Individuals with type 1 diabetes displayed fewer insertions and more deletions at VDJ junctions.

V lost 4 bases and J 1 base, leaving 8 bases between the germline ends. CDR3 length equals 13 residues. Germline V gene data show CDR1 as SGDLS and CDR2 as YYNGEE. A sort by CD45RO/CCR7/CD25/CD127/CD95/CD27 yielded CD4+ naive, central memory, regulatory and stem cell-like memory cells. This clone was detected only a few times. Its matching antigen is unknown. Reverse transcribing all isolated RNA meant expressed TCRB transcripts were sequenced. Libraries were prepared by immunoSEQ multiplex PCR; TCRdb keeps only in-frame clonotypes and omits some of them. This sample has some 160,000 clones, with over 7.5% found just once.

The source is a woman between 18 and 29 years old in good health. The specimen sequenced was central memory CD4+ T cells from blood. The chain combines TRBV9 with TRBJ1-1; D might be TRBD1 (6 bases). The CDR3 sequence: CASSRTANTEAFF. DNA for the CDR3: TGTGCCAGCAGCCGGACAGCGAACACTGAAGCTTTCTTT. Full variable domain (missing parts from reference TRBV9 and TRBJ1-1): DSGVTQTPKHLITATGQRVTLRCSPRSGDLSVYWYQQSLDQGLQFLIQYYNGEERAKGNILERFSAQQFPDLHSELNLSSLELGDSALYFCASSRTANTEAFFGQGTRLTVV.